This T cell receptor beta chain emerged from a study of OX40 agonist ivuxolimab in advanced cancers. Study results and caveats: Relative to CD4+, CD8+ T cells held more expanded clones on average.

Some clones are missing from TCRdb's copy, which holds only in-frame ones; the method was immunoSEQ multiplex PCR. The sample carries around 100,000 clones, 90% to 95% recorded once. Points on this clone: Its target is unknown.

The CDR3 totals 15 residues. Germline V lookup: CDR1 SGHAT, CDR2 FQNNGV. The trim removed 3 bases at V and 5 bases at J, leaving 6 bases unmatched. Sequences were derived from CD4+ or CD8+ T cells sorted from blood, sampled in a trial of the OX40 agonist ivuxolimab. The receptor's source is an adult with an advanced solid tumor such as melanoma, head and neck, liver or kidney cancer. This chain links TRBV11-2 with TRBJ2-3, with 9 bases matching TRBD2. This chain's CDR3 is CASSFRGRVIDTQYF. DNA of the CDR3: TGTGCCAGCAGCTTTCGCGGGAGGGTTATAGATACGCAGTATTTT.